Each of the 13 T cell receptor beta chains below was sequenced from the same sample in a study of tumor-infiltrating lymphocytes in primary liver carcinoma. The investigators made TCR beta cDNA from about 0.45 ug total RNA, using a constant-region primer. Modified slightly, ARM-PCR produced TCR beta libraries over three nested multiplex PCR rounds. The opening two PCR rounds, 10 cycles each, paired TRBV1-TRBV30 forward primers with a C-beta reverse primer. TCRdb independently ran MiXCR on the multiplex PCR reads; one entry per CDR3 protein. The sample has approximately 330,000 distinct CDR3 sequences; around 60% are singletons. Unsorted whole blood yielded the blood RNA, and germline DNA was also extracted. Sequencing was carried out using peripheral blood. The receptors derive from a man between 35 and 55 years old with primary liver carcinoma and hepatitis B virus infection.

This clonotype was observed at least ten times. The rearrangement joins TRBV4-2 to TRBJ1-6; D uncertain. CDR1 and CDR2 (germline): LGHNA, YNFKEQ. This CDR3 spans 13 amino acids. V lost 4 bases, J lost 4 bases, and 5 bases lay in between. CDR3 DNA sequence: TGTGCCAGCAGCCTCCAATATAATTCACCCCTCCACTTT. Translated, it gives CASSLQYNSPLHF.

This clonotype has ten or more counts. CDR3 coding DNA: TGTGCCAGCAGTGAATGGGACAGTGGGTCACCCCTCCACTTT. It is translated as CASSEWDSGSPLHF. The V call is TRBV6-1, the J call TRBJ1-6; 7 positions match TRBD1. Trimming took 2 bases from V and 10 from J; bases not matched to a gene: 5. The CDR3 spans 14 residues. CDR1 MNHNS and CDR2 SASEGT come from the germline V gene.

Of note for this clonotype: This may be a read error: a much more frequent sequence differs by one nucleotide. The rearrangement joins TRBV10-2 to TRBJ2-7, with unresolved D. Germline CDR1 and CDR2: WSHSY and SAAADI. This CDR3 contains 14 residues. CDR3 protein: CVSSVATATYEQYF. DNA for the CDR3: TGCGTCAGCAGTGTAGCAACAGCTACCTACGAGCAGTACTTC.

This clonotype showed up many times. The chain carries TRBV11-2 and TRBJ1-5, with unresolved D. The V and J ends lost 5 bases and 4 bases respectively, with 9 bases between them. Germline CDR1 and CDR2: SGHAT and FQNNGV. This CDR3 contains 13 residues. CDR3 nucleotides: TGTGCCAGCAGCGTTGGGCCTAATCAGCCCCAGCATTTT. This gives the protein CASSVGPNQPQHF.

Worth noting for this clonotype: This clone may be a read error of a much larger clone one base away. This chain joins TRBV10-3 and TRBJ2-5; D not certain. The CDR3 has 12 amino acids. Germline V gives CDR1 ENHRY, CDR2 SYGVKD. DNA of the CDR3: TGTGCCATCAGTGACGGAAAAGAGACCCAGTGCTTC. As protein: CAISDGKETQCF.

A word on this clonotype: At one of its ends the junction is not consistent with the germline gene, which may arise from a read error. The genes are TRBV11-2 and TRBJ2-7; D may match TRBD1 or TRBD2 (6 bases each). The CDR3 length is 13 residues. Germline V lookup: CDR1 SGHAT, CDR2 FQNNGV. The CDR3 loop reads CARSFTGTYGQYF. The CDR3 DNA sequence: TGTGCCCGCAGCTTTACAGGGACTTACGGGCAGTACTTC. Supplemented by reference TRBV11-2 and TRBJ2-7, the full variable domain reads EAGVAQSPRYKIIEKRQSVAFWCNPISGHATLYWYQQILGQGPKLLIQFQNNGVVDDSQLPKDRFSAERLKGVDSTLKIQPAKLEDSAVYLCARSFTGTYGQYFGPGTRLTVT.

Points on this clonotype: A read error is possible here, since a much larger clone lies one base away. The chain's CDR3 is CAGQAVSNSNQPQHF. DNA for the CDR3: TGCGCCGGCCAGGCGGTCTCAAATAGCAATCAGCCCCAGCATTTT. The chain carries TRBV4-1 and TRBJ1-5; no clear D. The CDR3 contains 15 residues. Trimming stripped 11 bases from V and 0 bases from J, with 17 bases between. Germline V gene lookup returns CDR1 MGHRA and CDR2 YSYEKL.

Concerning this clonotype: Possible read error: a much larger clone is one base away. The chain joins TRBV6-2 or TRBV6-3 to TRBJ2-7; 9 bases line up with TRBD1. This CDR3 contains 16 residues. J lost 4 bases, V lost 0 bases, and 7 bases had no gene match. Germline assignment: CDR1 MNHEY and CDR2 SVGEGT. CDR3 in DNA: TGTGCCAGCAGTTACTCGGGAGGACAGGGGATATACGAGCAGTACTTC. This gives the protein CASSYSGGQGIYEQYF.

This chain uses TRBV5-6 with TRBJ2-2; a weak D match, TRBD1 (6 bases). V was cut by 4 bases and J by 2 bases, with 15 bases left in between. Per germline, CDR1 SGHDT and CDR2 YYEEEE. The CDR3 loop spans 16 amino acids. CDR3 sequence: CASSIYRVANTGELFF. The CDR3 coding sequence is TGTGCCAGCAGCATTTACAGGGTGGCCAACACCGGGGAGCTGTTTTTT.

Notes on this clonotype: Being one base from a much bigger clone, this may be a read error. This chain's CDR3 is CASSMELSYEQYF. The CDR3 DNA reads as TGTGCCAGCAGTATGGAACTTTCCTACGAGCAGTACTTC. The rearrangement uses TRBV6-1 and TRBJ2-1; no clear D. The DNA matches TRBJ2-7 better at its end, which makes the J call doubtful. CDR1 is MNHNS, CDR2 SASEGT, per germline. CDR3 length: 13 residues.

Note on this clonotype: The CDR3 does not end in the conserved phenylalanine or tryptophan, so this is likely a read error. The chain uses TRBV10-3 and TRBJ2-7; TRBD1 aligns across 9 bases. CDR1 is ENHRY, CDR2 SYGVKD, per germline. The CDR3 covers 13 residues. The ends lost 5 bases at V and 6 bases at J; junction bases unmatched: 5. The CDR3 bases are TGTGCCATCAGTCGGGACAGGGACTGCGAGCAGTACTTA. It translates to CAISRDRDCEQYL.

In regard to this clonotype: This may be a read error: a much more frequent sequence differs by one nucleotide. The chain carries TRBV4-1 and TRBJ2-2; D may be TRBD2 (6 bases). Germline assignment: CDR1 MGHRA and CDR2 YSYEKL. CDR3 size: 13 residues. This CDR3 reads CASSQVTAGGLFF. The CDR3 DNA reads TGCGCCAGCAGCCAAGTTACCGCCGGGGGGCTGTTTTTT.

With regard to this clonotype: A read error may be the cause here, since a much bigger clone is one base away. This chain links TRBV14 with TRBJ2-1, with D uncertain. Germline CDR1 reads SGHDN; CDR2 reads FVKESK. The V gene lost 10 bases and the J gene lost 9 bases, with 13 bases spanning the gap. The CDR3 consists of 11 residues. CDR3 coding DNA: TGTGCCAACAGAAAAGACGGTGAGCAGTTCTTC. Translation: CANRKDGEQFF.